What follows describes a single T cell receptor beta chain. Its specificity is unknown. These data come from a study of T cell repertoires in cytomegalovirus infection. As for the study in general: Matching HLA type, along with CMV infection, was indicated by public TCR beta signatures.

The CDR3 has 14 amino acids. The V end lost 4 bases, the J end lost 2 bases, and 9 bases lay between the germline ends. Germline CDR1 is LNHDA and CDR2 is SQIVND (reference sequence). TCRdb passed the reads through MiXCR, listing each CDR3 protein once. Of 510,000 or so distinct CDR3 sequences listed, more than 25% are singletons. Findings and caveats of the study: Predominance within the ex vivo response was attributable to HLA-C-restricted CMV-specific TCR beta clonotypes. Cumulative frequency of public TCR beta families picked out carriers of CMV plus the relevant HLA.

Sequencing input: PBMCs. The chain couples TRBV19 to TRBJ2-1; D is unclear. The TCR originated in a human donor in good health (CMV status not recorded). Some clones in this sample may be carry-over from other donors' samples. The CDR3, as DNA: TGTGCCAGTAGTAGCAGAGAACCCTACAATGAGCAGTTCTTC. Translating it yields CASSSREPYNEQFF.